This TCR beta chain was recovered during a study of cytomegalovirus exposure and HLA in healthy donors (dated by TCRdb to 2017 to 2019). Background on the whole study: An earlier analysis of 587 of the donors reported around 280 Gb of sequence data and 95 million to 130 million unique TCR beta sequences obtained from roughly 180 million T cells. Roughly 300 gigabases of sequencing data and about 92 million unique TCR sequences made up an early release that covered nearly 650 HLA-typed donors. Of the roughly 430 genotyped donors, approximately 80% fell in the genetic ancestry cluster associated with self-reported Caucasian donors. The aim of the study was to test whether cataloging public T cell receptors could identify signatures of past pathogen exposure. The study used immunosequencing to profile the T cell repertoires of 670 or so subjects and linked those repertoires to cytomegalovirus serostatus. A separate validation cohort of 100 to 150 different subjects was used in addition to the approximately 670-subject first cohort. High-throughput TCR immunosequencing, statistical association of individual TCRs with disease status, and machine learning were combined to predict cytomegalovirus infection status. To study patterns of TCR occurrence, a later analysis re-analyzed previously published TCR beta repertoires from around 670 donors and added high-resolution HLA genotyping. The later analysis used no new phenotypic data to find candidate immune exposures, relying instead on TCR beta sequences and their occurrence across donors. In an earlier analysis of 500 to 650 of the donors, high-throughput TCR beta sequencing was used to judge whether each TCR beta V gene segment behaved as functional or pseudogenic. Donor age, sex, ethnicity and CMV serostatus were collected together with the repertoire data. Genome-wide SNP genotypes for about three fifths of the 666 donors were used in a later genetic analysis, which treated that subset as a discovery cohort. All discovery cohort repertoires had been generated using a single sequencing platform. Class I and class II HLA loci were covered by the typing at four-digit resolution. The number of typed donors differed by locus: roughly 629-640 for A, B, C, DRB1 and DQB1; 500 to 550 for DQA1; roughly 600 for DPA1; and around 450 for DPB1. Several DR-DQ haplotypes were handled as single units for association and clustering because linkage in the cohort was strong. Among a few hundred genotyped donors of the cohort, an average of around 240,000 unique TCR beta nucleotide sequences were sequenced per donor, 15% to 20% of them non-productive. What the research found in general, with its limitations: The classifier was reported to diagnose cytomegalovirus status with high specificity and sensitivity in both the original cohort and the validation cohort. An earlier analysis of 587 of the donors showed that most TCR beta V segments appeared in productive rearrangements either about 87% or about 30% of the time, which broadly matched IMGT annotations. The study gave a list of 150 to 200 TCR beta chains associated with cytomegalovirus. Three of the identified cytomegalovirus-associated TCR beta chains were confirmed in vitro to be specific for cytomegalovirus antigens. A later analysis associated 15,000 to 20,000 TCR beta sequences with specific HLA alleles at a false discovery rate of 0.05. Correlated functional status among segregating V segments might be attributable to linkage disequilibrium, but an unknown experimental factor could not be ruled out. The earlier analysis of 587 of the donors excluded some 15 rarely observed V segments, including chromosome 9 orphons, because counts were too low. When HLA alleles, especially DR and DQ, strongly co-occurred, attributing TCR associations to individual alleles was difficult. Immune exposure information for the cohort was limited to CMV serostatus. Several of the top co-occurrence clusters appeared to be linked to parvovirus B19, influenza, CMV and Epstein-Barr virus, according to a later analysis. Only TCR beta chains were sequenced in this cohort, and the absence of alpha or paired-chain data limited detectable features. An association between a missense DCLRE1C variant and V-gene and J-gene trimming of TCR beta chains was found in a later genetic analysis and replicated in an independent cohort. A later analysis found that TCR association rates varied across HLA loci, with DRB1 alleles showing the most associated TCRs and HLA-C alleles the fewest. Sequencing depth was assumed to be roughly uniform across donors in the presence/absence analyses, though that assumption may not hold. According to a later analysis, most CMV-associated TCR beta chains appeared to be HLA-restricted, and the HLA associations seemed to be driven largely by CMV exposure. While some public TCRs were present in many individuals, most TCR sequences turned up only very rarely across donors. A further reported finding was that TCR beta sequences accurately predicted the HLA-A and HLA-B alleles for most subjects in the first cohort. Because the 87-base-pair reads could not distinguish some IMGT-functional V segments, including TRBV6-2 and TRBV6-3, those segments were excluded. In a later analysis, HLA-associated TCR beta chains showed more clonal expansion and lower generation probabilities than non-associated chains that were equally common. A later genetic analysis reported fewer N-insertions in productive TCRs among donors in an Asian-associated ancestry cluster than the roughly 720-donor mean. Because HLA typing was missing for some donors at each locus, association tests included only the typed subset. A group of highly shared sequence variants was considered likely to be a technical artifact of the sequencing pipeline. The authors suggested that the approach could potentially be generalized to other disease states and immunological phenotypes.

The library was built by means of the immunoSEQ multiplex PCR assay. The multiplex PCR relied on a mix of 60 forward primers for TCR Vbeta segments and 13 reverse primers for TCR Jbeta segments. Amplification of the CDR3 region of rearranged TCR beta genes was performed with a multiplex PCR assay on genomic DNA. The Illumina HiSeq System was used to sequence the amplified TCR beta libraries as 87-base-pair reads. For the original study's pipeline: Across the 700 or so repertoires, a later analysis counted 75 million to 90 million unique TCR beta chains, approximately 10 million of which were shared by at least two donors. A nearest-neighbor algorithm error-corrected the raw reads and collapsed the reads into unique sequences, merging closely related sequences to remove PCR and sequencing errors. To assign V, D and J gene segments, CDR3 sequences were aligned to IMGT reference sequences. For a sequence to be retained, a match of at least six nucleotides to both a V gene segment and a J gene segment was required. A rearrangement was called productive if the CDR3 had no stop codons and remained in frame with V and J, and every other rearrangement was called non-productive. Following IMGT convention, CDR3 was defined as the stretch from the second conserved V-encoded cysteine to the conserved J-encoded phenylalanine. The earlier analysis of 587 of the donors excluded sequences that lacked an unambiguous match to a single V gene segment. An earlier analysis of fewer than 650 of the donors classified V segments as functional when productive rearrangements were above 56.7% and as segregating when the standard deviation between donors was above 5%. A statistical classification framework was developed to diagnose cytomegalovirus status using the catalog of TCR beta chain sequences. A later analysis assigned V and J genes by comparing TCR nucleotide sequences with IMGT/GENE-DB human TR gene sequences. The TCRdist pipeline was used in a later analysis to assign CDR3 sequences and most-parsimonious VDJ recombination scenarios. A later analysis defined each TCR beta chain by its CDR3 amino acid sequence plus V-gene family, and excluded reads lacking a unique V-gene family. As a way to deal with suspected cross-contamination and a sequencing artifact, a later analysis dropped over 550 nucleotide sequences that were highly shared and had low generation probability. A later analysis calculated a clonal expansion index for each public chain from normalized within-repertoire ranks of inferred template counts. A later analysis computed generation probabilities with a VDJ recombination model fitted to out-of-frame rearrangements, and checked the results against IGoR. Hypergeometric tests were used in a later analysis to score TCR-TCR, TCR-HLA and TCR-CMV co-occurrence, with a repertoire-size bias correction applied to the TCR pairs. A later analysis estimated false discovery rates by permuting HLA or CMV assignments 20 times. A later analysis grouped co-occurring TCRs with DBSCAN, adding TCRdist sequence similarity when clustering within HLA-allele-positive subsets. Co-occurrence clustering excluded repertoires with fewer than 30,000 or more than 120,000 public chains, plus five with anomalous nucleotide sharing. TCRdb took this table from immuneACCESS and kept in-frame rearrangements with V and J called. Such tables lack part of the clones; where checked against another copy, unresolved V genes explain under half of the gap, and the rest is unexplained. D and trimming were read from the DNA, whereas the V and J calls and clone size are those reported in that table. Across this sample there are about 120,000 clones, with about 74% seen only once. The ten largest account for around 2.7% of the sample.

Note on this clone: The target of this receptor is not known. There are no base qualities to consult, and no much larger clone falls within one base.

V drops 1 base and J drops 8 bases, leaving 11 bases in between. From a lookup of the germline V gene, CDR1 and CDR2 are SGHTA and FQGNSA. The CDR3 numbers 13 residues from cysteine through phenylalanine. Solely the CDR3 DNA is kept, with 39 bases framed from the first base. The cohort was made up of about 670 healthy bone marrow donors. At the time of sampling, every cohort member was nominally healthy, though immune exposures that went unrecorded were likely present. The donor was CMV seropositive and belonged to the group of 250 to 350 seropositive cohort members. Each donor provided a peripheral blood sample, and peripheral blood mononuclear cells were used for TCR beta sequencing. Genomic DNA was extracted from the blood cell samples with the Qiagen DNeasy Blood Extraction Kit.

The sequence came from a woman aged 40 to 50 in good health and CMV-seropositive. Sequencing input: PBMCs. The chain is assembled from TRBV7-2 and TRBJ1-2; no D gene call is confident. The CDR3 amino acid sequence is: CASSLGPEYGYTF. Here is the DNA: TGTGCCAGCAGCTTAGGGCCGGAGTACGGCTACACCTTC.